This TCR beta chain was sequenced in a study of T cells in Graves' hyperthyroidism and ophthalmopathy. Whole-study findings and limits: Blood held most thyroid clonotypes expanded above 0.001 frequency.

The germline V gene has CDR1 ENHRY and CDR2 SYGVKD. After removal of 3 bases from V and 2 bases from J, the junction contained 7 bases not matched to a gene. The CDR3 length is 16 residues. In this sample, this clonotype turned up many times. What it binds is unknown. Using RNA transcripts as the source, TCR beta CDR3 regions were amplified. The study used the HTBI primer set for a first-round RT-PCR of the TCR CDR3. TCRdb used MiXCR to reprocess the multiplex PCR reads, holding one entry per CDR3 protein. Among under 400,000 distinct CDR3 sequences listed, about 15% were seen once. Across 18 months, stable Graves' hyperthyroidism was marked by no progression to ophthalmopathy. The study enrolled patients aged 18 to 65 with newly diagnosed hyperthyroidism of under 2 months' duration. Each 10 ml fresh peripheral blood draw supplied the PBMCs.

This sequence originates from an older woman with Graves' hyperthyroidism. Sample: blood. V usage is TRBV10-3 and J usage is TRBJ2-7; 10 bases match TRBD1. The CDR3 region has the DNA TGTGCCATCAGTGACACCACAGGGACAGGGGCCTACGAGCAGTACTTC. It translates to CAISDTTGTGAYEQYF.